The sequence of this TCR beta chain was determined in a study of alternative splicing in chronic myeloid leukemia remission (dated by TCRdb to 2018 to 2021). In terms of the full investigation: Peripheral blood from chronic-phase CML patients at diagnosis and remission was profiled by RNA sequencing and compared with healthy donors. Median ages of 54 years at diagnosis, about 59 at remission and 35 to 45 for healthy controls were recorded. Female/male counts were 11/5 for diagnosis samples, 8/3 for remission samples and 2/4 for controls. For diagnosis, remission and control samples alike, total RNA was extracted from peripheral blood mononuclear cells using Trizol. The investigation overall reported the following: Strong differences in blood cell composition were observed between timepoints, with a shift from myeloid progenitor enrichment at diagnosis to mature lymphoid enrichment at remission. At remission, blood cell composition was found to be reconfigured to resemble that of lymphoid cell-enriched normal controls.

Peripheral blood was obtained from six healthy donors to serve as normal controls. Receptor libraries were prepared by bulk RNA-seq. The TruSeq Stranded RNA sample prep kit was used to generate libraries of poly-A-enriched mRNA from an input of approximately 1 ug total RNA. Each sample was sequenced in triplicate using paired-end sequencing on a HiSeq 2500. Each mate in the RNA-seq data had a read length of 125 nucleotides. Processing in the source paper ran as follows. Reads were trimmed and aligned to hg38 using STAR v2.7, and quality control was performed with FASTQC, RSeQC and multiqc. Salmon 0.14.1 was used to quantify gene expression levels as transcripts per million (TPM). The results of principal component analysis suggested that neither trial, library batch, sequencing batch, treatment regimen nor sex drove the transcriptomic profiles. Reprocessed by TCRdb, the reads give a single entry per CDR3 protein sequence, without DNA. TCRdb assigned the V and J calls; the authors' analysis was not used. A total of fewer than 350 distinct CDR3 sequences appear in this sample, roughly 95% of them only once. Over 11% of the sample is in the top ten clones.

The CDR3 goes from the cysteine to the phenylalanine over 10 residues. The DNA is not on file. From the germline V gene, CDR1 is SQVTM and CDR2 is ANQGSEA. On this clonotype: The specificity of this receptor is unknown.

Sequencing was carried out using PBMCs. The rearrangement joined TRBV29-1 to TRBJ2-3. The receptor was derived from a person aged 25 to 55 in good health. The CDR3 region has the sequence CSVGPDTQYF.